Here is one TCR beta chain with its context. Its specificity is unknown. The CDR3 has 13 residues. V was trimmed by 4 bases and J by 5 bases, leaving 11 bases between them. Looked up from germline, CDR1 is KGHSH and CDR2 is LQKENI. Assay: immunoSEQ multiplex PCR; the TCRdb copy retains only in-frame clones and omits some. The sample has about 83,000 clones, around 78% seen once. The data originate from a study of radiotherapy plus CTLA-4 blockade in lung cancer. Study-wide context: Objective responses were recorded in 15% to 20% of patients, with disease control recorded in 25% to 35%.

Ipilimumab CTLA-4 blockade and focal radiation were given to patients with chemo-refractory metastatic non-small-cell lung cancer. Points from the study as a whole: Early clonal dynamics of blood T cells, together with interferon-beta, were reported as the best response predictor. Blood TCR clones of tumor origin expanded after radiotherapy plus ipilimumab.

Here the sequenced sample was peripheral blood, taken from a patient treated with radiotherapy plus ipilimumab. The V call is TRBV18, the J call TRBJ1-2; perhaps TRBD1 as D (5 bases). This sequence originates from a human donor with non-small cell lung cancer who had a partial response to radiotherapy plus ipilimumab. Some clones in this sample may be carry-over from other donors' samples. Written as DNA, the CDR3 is TGTGCCAGCTCACGGTCAGGGAATTATGGCTACACCTTC. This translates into CASSRSGNYGYTF.